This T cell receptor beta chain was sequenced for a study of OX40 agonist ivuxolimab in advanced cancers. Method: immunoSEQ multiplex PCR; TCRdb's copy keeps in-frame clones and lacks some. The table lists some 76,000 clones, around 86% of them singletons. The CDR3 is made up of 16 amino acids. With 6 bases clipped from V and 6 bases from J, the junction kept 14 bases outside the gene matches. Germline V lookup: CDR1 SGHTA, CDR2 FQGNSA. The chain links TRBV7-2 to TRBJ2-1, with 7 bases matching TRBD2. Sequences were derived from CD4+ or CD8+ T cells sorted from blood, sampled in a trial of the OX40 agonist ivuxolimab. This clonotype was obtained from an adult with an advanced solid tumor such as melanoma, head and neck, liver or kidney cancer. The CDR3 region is CASRGQAGVRINEQFF. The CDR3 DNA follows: TGTGCCAGCAGAGGTCAGGCGGGAGTGCGGATCAATGAGCAGTTCTTC.